These 19 T cell receptor beta chains were all obtained from the same sample, sequenced in a study of CD8 T cells in ankylosing spondylitis. TCRdb called the 5' RACE reads again in MiXCR, with one record for every CDR3 protein. The data show about 92,000 distinct CDR3 sequences, just under 9% seen once. The sequencing sample was made of blood, either unsorted or a sorted T cell fraction (not recorded which). Every receptor here comes from a male donor with ankylosing spondylitis or in good health (not recorded which).

This clonotype was seen repeatedly, ten times or more. The chain is built from TRBV28 and TRBJ2-7; D tentatively fits TRBD1 or TRBD2 (5 bases each). Germline V gene lookup returns CDR1 MDHEN and CDR2 SYDVKM. This CDR3 comprises 15 residues. With 6 bases removed from V and 1 base from J, the gap between germline ends came to 16 bases. CDR3 residues: CASSHHTGASYEQYF. The CDR3 DNA follows: TGTGCCAGCAGCCATCATACCGGGGCGTCCTACGAGCAGTACTTC.

This clonotype was detected ten times or more. The gene calls are TRBV12-3 or TRBV12-4 and TRBJ2-7; D remains ambiguous. This CDR3 is built from 16 residues. The V end lost 0 bases, the J end lost 1 base, and 13 bases lay between the germline ends. As DNA, the CDR3 is TGTGCCAGCAGTTTAGCCCGGATGGCCGGTTCCTACGAGCAGTACTTC. It codes for CASSLARMAGSYEQYF.

This clonotype was seen ten or more times. The rearrangement uses TRBV3-1 and TRBJ2-7, with 11 bases identical to TRBD1. V was clipped by 3 bases and J by 6 bases; unmatched bases: 16. The germline V gene has CDR1 LGHDT and CDR2 YNNKEL (reference sequence). This CDR3 has 18 residues. CDR3 in DNA: TGTGCCAGCAGCCAGTTAGGACAGGGGGCCGTATCTCTGAGCGAGCAGTACTTC. This encodes CASSQLGQGAVSLSEQYF.

This clonotype came up many times. The chain links TRBV6-1 to TRBJ2-5; no definite D call. The length of the CDR3 is 15 residues. V shed 4 bases and J shed 3 bases, with 15 bases lying between them. Germline-derived CDR1 and CDR2 are MNHNS and SASEGT. For the CDR3, the DNA is TGTGCCAGCAGTGCGCATTTTGGGAACGAAGAGACCCAGTACTTC. Its protein product is CASSAHFGNEETQYF.

This clonotype was observed many times. V and J are TRBV5-5 and TRBJ1-5, with TRBD1 matching over 8 bases. The CDR3 loop spans 15 amino acids. V shed 2 bases, J shed 5 bases, and the junction held 6 bases outside the gene matches. CDR1 and CDR2 from the germline V gene are SGHKS and YYEKEE (reference sequence). The CDR3 loop reads CASSLGAGGHQPQHF. As DNA, the CDR3 is TGTGCCAGCAGCTTAGGCGCAGGGGGCCATCAGCCCCAGCATTTT.

This clonotype was seen more than once but under ten times. The chain uses TRBV18 and TRBJ2-5; D not resolved. The CDR3 totals 14 residues. Between the trimmed V and J ends, which lost 3 bases and 4 bases, there was a span of 12 bases. CDR1 is KGHSH, CDR2 LQKENI, per germline. The CDR3 bases are TGTGCCAGCTCACCGGGCCAGGCCGGAGAGACCCAGTACTTC. It is translated as CASSPGQAGETQYF.

The chain recombines TRBV6-6 with TRBJ1-1, with D hard to call. The length of the CDR3 is 13 residues. V gave up 8 bases and J gave up 1 base, with 11 bases separating them. CDR1 is MNHNY and CDR2 is SVGAGI in the germline V gene (reference sequence). CDR3 region: CASSSHRNTEAFF. The CDR3 region has the DNA TGTGCCAGCTCATCACACCGGAACACTGAAGCTTTCTTT.

This clonotype was seen a handful of times. This sequence joins TRBV20-1 and TRBJ2-5, with 11 bases matching TRBD1. CDR3 length equals 18 residues. With V trimmed by 5 bases and J by 2 bases, 16 bases remained unmatched. The V gene's germline CDR1 is DFQATT and CDR2 SNEGSKA (reference sequence). The CDR3 spells CSAPKDRGRDRGQETQYF. The CDR3 region has the DNA TGCAGTGCTCCCAAGGACAGGGGGCGCGATAGGGGACAAGAGACCCAGTACTTC.

In its sample, this clonotype was seen many times. The rearrangement uses TRBV15 and TRBJ2-1; D is perhaps TRBD1 or TRBD2 (6 bases each). The CDR3 is made up of 16 amino acids. V was shortened by 5 bases and J by 2 bases, with 16 bases between the two germline ends. Germline-derived CDR1 and CDR2 are LNHNV and YYDKDF (reference sequence). This chain's CDR3 is CATSSKGGGPYNEQFF. The CDR3 DNA is TGTGCCACCAGCTCTAAAGGAGGGGGGCCCTACAATGAGCAGTTCTTC. Full variable domain (remainder filled in from reference TRBV15 and TRBJ2-1): DAMVIQNPRYQVTQFGKPVTLSCSQTLNHNVMYWYQQKSSQAPKLLFHYYDKDFNNEADTPDNFQSRRPNTSFCFLDIRSPGLGDTAMYLCATSSKGGGPYNEQFFGPGTRLTVL.

In this sample, this clonotype turned up many times. The J gene is TRBJ1-5, the V gene TRBV20-1; TRBD1 is a possible D gene (6 bases). The V and J ends lost 3 bases and 14 bases respectively, with 11 bases between them. From germline, CDR1 is DFQATT and CDR2 SNEGSKA (reference sequence). The CDR3 covers 10 residues. DNA for the CDR3: TGCAGTGCTAGCGCGGGGGCCGAGCATTTT. This translates into CSASAGAEHF.

This clonotype came up many times. This chain uses TRBV6-2 or TRBV6-3 with TRBJ1-1, with 11 bases identical to TRBD1. There are 20 residues in the CDR3. J was trimmed by 1 base and V by 3 bases; bases with no gene match: 16. Germline-derived CDR1 and CDR2 are MNHEY and SVGEGT. The CDR3 reads CASSYFFSAGTGGRNTEAFF. CDR3 in DNA: TGTGCCAGCAGTTATTTTTTTTCGGCCGGGACAGGGGGAAGGAACACTGAAGCTTTCTTT.

This clonotype was recorded at least ten times. The chain has TRBV28 and TRBJ1-6; 7 nucleotides line up with TRBD1. This CDR3 comprises 20 residues. Germline lookup yields CDR1 MDHEN and CDR2 SYDVKM. Trimming at V came to 5 bases and at J to 0 bases, leaving 16 bases not matched to a gene. The CDR3 spells CASSPKINPTGVSYNSPLHF. In DNA, the CDR3 is TGTGCCAGCAGTCCGAAGATAAACCCTACAGGGGTCTCCTATAATTCACCCCTCCACTTT. Supplemented by reference TRBV28 and TRBJ1-6, the full variable domain reads DVKVTQSSRYLVKRTGEKVFLECVQDMDHENMFWYRQDPGLGLRLIYFSYDVKMKEKGDIPEGYSVSREKKERFSLILESASTNQTSMYLCASSPKINPTGVSYNSPLHFGNGTRLTVT.

This clonotype was found a few times. The chain couples TRBV5-1 to TRBJ2-7, with 8 positions matching TRBD1. Germline CDR1 SGHRS, CDR2 YFSETQ. V lost 2 bases to trimming and J lost 4 bases; unmatched junction nucleotides: 5. This CDR3 region has 14 residues. The CDR3: CASSFSRQGYEQYF. CDR3 coding DNA: TGCGCCAGCAGCTTTTCAAGACAGGGGTACGAGCAGTACTTC.

This clonotype was counted ten times or more. The V and J genes are TRBV3-1 and TRBJ1-3; D gene ambiguous. CDR3 length equals 14 residues. Germline values: CDR1 LGHDT, CDR2 YNNKEL (reference sequence). V was clipped by 5 bases and J by 3 bases, with 11 bases between them. CDR3 in amino acids: CASSNPGNGNTIYF. DNA of the CDR3: TGTGCCAGCAGCAACCCGGGAAATGGAAACACCATATATTTT.

Comments on this clonotype: The junction does not match germline at one end; this may be a read error. CDR3 DNA sequence: TGCGCCTGGAGTGTACCCCGGACTCTTGGAACCACCATATATTTT. Protein product: CAWSVPRTLGTTIYF. The rearrangement uses TRBV30 and TRBJ1-3; the D is unclear. Per germline, CDR1 GTSNPN and CDR2 SVGIG (reference sequence). This CDR3 spans 15 amino acids.

This clonotype was seen only a few times. The J gene is TRBJ2-2, the V gene TRBV2, with 9 bases identical to TRBD1. The germline V gene has CDR1 SNHLY and CDR2 FYNNEI. Trimming cost V 6 bases and J 4 bases; bases outside gene matches: 12. This CDR3 has 17 residues. The CDR3 coding sequence is TGTGCCAGCAGCGTAACAGGGGGCGCAGGGGGCACCGGGGAGCTGTTTTTT. This codes for CASSVTGGAGGTGELFF.

The V and J genes are TRBV2 and TRBJ2-2, with D unclear. From germline, CDR1 is SNHLY and CDR2 FYNNEI. The V gene lost 3 bases and the J gene lost 2 bases, with 4 bases spanning the gap. This CDR3 region has 13 residues. The CDR3 DNA reads TGTGCCAGCAGTGATTACAACACCGGGGAGCTGTTTTTT. Encoded protein: CASSDYNTGELFF.

This clonotype appeared a few times. The rearrangement uses TRBV4-2 and TRBJ2-2; 8 nucleotides match TRBD2. CDR1 is LGHNA, CDR2 YNFKEQ, per germline. This CDR3 region has 16 residues. The junction had 6 bases not matched to a gene; V was cut back by 0 bases and J by 6 bases. The DNA of the CDR3 is TGTGCCAGCAGCCAAGAAGCCGGGACTAGTCCCGGGGAGCTGTTTTTT. Its translation: CASSQEAGTSPGELFF.

This clonotype was counted ten times or more. The gene calls are TRBV3-1 and TRBJ1-2; maybe TRBD1 (6 bases). V was shortened by 5 bases and J by 0 bases, with 10 bases between the two germline ends. Germline assignment: CDR1 LGHDT and CDR2 YNNKEL (reference sequence). The CDR3 has 14 amino acids. CDR3 sequence: CASSGGQTNYGYTF. In nucleotides, the CDR3 is TGTGCCAGCAGCGGCGGACAGACTAACTATGGCTACACCTTC.